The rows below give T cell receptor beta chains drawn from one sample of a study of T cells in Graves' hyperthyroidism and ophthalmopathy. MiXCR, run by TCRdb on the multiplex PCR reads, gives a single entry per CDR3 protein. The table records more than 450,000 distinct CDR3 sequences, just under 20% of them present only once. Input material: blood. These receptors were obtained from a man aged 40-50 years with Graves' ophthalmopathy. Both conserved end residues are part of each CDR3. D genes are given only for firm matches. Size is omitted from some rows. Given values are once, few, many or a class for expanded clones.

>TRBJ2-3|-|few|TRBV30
CAWTSRDTQYF
TGTGCCTGGACTTCCAGGGATACGCAGTATTTT
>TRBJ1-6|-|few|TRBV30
CAWSVRYNSPLHF
TGTGCCTGGAGTGTGAGATATAATTCACCCCTCCACTTT
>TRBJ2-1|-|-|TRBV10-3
CAIKGGGRGDEQFF
TGTGCCATCAAAGGGGGCGGACGGGGGGATGAGCAGTTCTTC
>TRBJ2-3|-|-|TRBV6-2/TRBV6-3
CASSFGMFGTDTQYF
TGTGCCAGCAGCTTCGGGATGTTCGGCACAGATACGCAGTATTTT
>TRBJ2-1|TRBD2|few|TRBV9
CASSGPGLEYNEQFF
TGTGCCAGCAGCGGTCCGGGACTAGAATACAATGAGCAGTTCTTC
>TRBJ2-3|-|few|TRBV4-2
CASSWRLSTDTQYF
TGTGCCAGCAGCTGGAGGCTTAGCACAGATACGCAGTATTTT
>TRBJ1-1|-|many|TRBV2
CASTLVSKAFF
TGTGCCAGCACATTGGTCTCGAAAGCTTTCTTT
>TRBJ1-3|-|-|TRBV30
CAWSGGPNTIYF
TGTGCCTGGAGTGGGGGCCCCAACACCATATATTTT
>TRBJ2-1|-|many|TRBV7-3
CASSLSLQGEQFF
TGTGCCAGCAGCTTAAGCCTACAAGGAGAGCAGTTCTTC
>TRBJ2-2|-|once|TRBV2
CASRQDLTGELFF
TGTGCCAGCAGACAGGACCTGACCGGGGAGCTGTTTTTT
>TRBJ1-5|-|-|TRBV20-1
CSASTQDIPGQPQHF
TGCAGTGCTAGCACCCAGGATATCCCGGGGCAGCCCCAGCATTTT
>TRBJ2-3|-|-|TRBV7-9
CASSLGGLTDTQYF
TGTGCCAGCAGCTTAGGGGGGCTCACAGATACGCAGTATTTT
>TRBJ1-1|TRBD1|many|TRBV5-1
CASSLTWDRANTEAFF
TGCGCCAGCAGCTTGACTTGGGACAGGGCAAACACTGAAGCTTTCTTT
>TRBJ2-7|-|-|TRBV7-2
CASSFYICSAREGSDYEQYF
-
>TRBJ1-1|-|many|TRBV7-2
CASSLALPGRNTEAFF
TGTGCCAGCAGCTTAGCACTACCAGGGAGGAACACTGAAGCTTTCTTT
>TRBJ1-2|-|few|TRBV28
CASSLQGTRQGYTF
TGTGCCAGCAGTTTACAAGGGACGAGGCAAGGCTACACCTTC
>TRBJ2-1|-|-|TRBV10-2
CATCPGAAYNEQFF
TGCGCCACATGCCCAGGAGCGGCCTACAATGAGCAGTTCTTC
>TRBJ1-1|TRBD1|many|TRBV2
CASRDGQGGLPEAFF
TGTGCCAGCAGGGATGGACAGGGCGGGTTACCTGAAGCTTTCTTT
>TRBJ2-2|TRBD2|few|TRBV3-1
CASSPLAGGELFF
TGTGCCAGCAGCCCCCTAGCGGGAGGGGAGCTGTTTTTT
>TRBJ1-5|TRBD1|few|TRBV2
CASRGTGNSNQPQHF
TGTGCCAGCAGAGGGACAGGGAATAGCAATCAGCCCCAGCATTTT
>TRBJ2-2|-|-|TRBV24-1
CATSPPPRGLTVVGELFF
TGTGCCACCAGTCCCCCCCCACGGGGGCTCACAGTTGTCGGGGAGCTGTTTTTT
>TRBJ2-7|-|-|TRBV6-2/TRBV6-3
CASTKGQWGYEQYF
TGTGCCAGCACCAAGGGGCAGTGGGGCTACGAGCAGTACTTC
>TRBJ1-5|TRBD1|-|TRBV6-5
CASTWTGVNQPQHF
TGTGCCAGCACTTGGACAGGGGTCAATCAGCCCCAGCATTTT
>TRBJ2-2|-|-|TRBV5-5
CASSFNGGELFF
TGTGCCAGCAGCTTCAATGGTGGGGAGCTGTTTTTT
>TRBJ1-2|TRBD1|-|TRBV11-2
CASSSQGGFRYGYTF
TGTGCCAGCAGCTCCCAAGGGGGCTTTAGGTATGGCTACACCTTC
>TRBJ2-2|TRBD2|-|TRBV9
CASSVSTSGGNGELFF
TGTGCCAGCAGCGTTTCAACTAGCGGGGGGAACGGGGAGCTGTTTTTT
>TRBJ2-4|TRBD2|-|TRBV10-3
CAISSSGGARNIQYF
TGTGCCATCAGTTCTAGCGGGGGGGCCAGAAACATTCAGTACTTC
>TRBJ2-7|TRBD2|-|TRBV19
CASSIGLADSYEQYF
TGTGCCAGTAGTATAGGACTAGCGGATTCCTACGAGCAGTACTTC
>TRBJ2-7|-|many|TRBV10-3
CAISFGSSPYEQYF
TGTGCCATCAGTTTTGGATCCTCTCCCTACGAGCAGTACTTC
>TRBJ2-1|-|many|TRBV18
CASSPSAAVYNEQFF
TGTGCCAGCTCACCATCAGCTGCCGTCTACAATGAGCAGTTCTTC
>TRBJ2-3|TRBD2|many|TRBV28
CASSSAGATPDTQYF
TGTGCCAGCAGTTCCGCGGGAGCAACTCCCGATACGCAGTATTTT
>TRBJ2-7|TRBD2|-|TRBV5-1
CASSLAPQGLAGSYEQYF
TGCGCCAGCAGCTTGGCCCCGCAGGGGCTAGCGGGATCCTACGAGCAGTACTTC
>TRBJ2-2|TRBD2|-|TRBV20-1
CSARPPGLAGGPSTGELFF
TGCAGTGCTAGACCACCGGGACTAGCGGGGGGGCCAAGCACCGGGGAGCTGTTTTTT
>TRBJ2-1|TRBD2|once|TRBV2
CASSNPFSGSMDEQFF
TGTGCCAGCAGCAATCCCTTTAGCGGGAGTATGGATGAGCAGTTCTTC
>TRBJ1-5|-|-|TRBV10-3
CAISEGRGNNQPQHF
TGTGCCATCAGTGAGGGCCGGGGTAACAATCAGCCCCAGCATTTT
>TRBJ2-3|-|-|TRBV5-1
CASGPRAVSTDTQYF
TGCGCCAGCGGACCCCGAGCCGTCAGCACAGATACGCAGTATTTT
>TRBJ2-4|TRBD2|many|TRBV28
CASSLFGGIAGVVAKNIQYF
TGTGCCAGCAGTTTATTCGGGGGAATAGCGGGAGTTGTCGCCAAAAACATTCAGTACTTC
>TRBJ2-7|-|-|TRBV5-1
CASSHRDRGTYEQYF
TGCGCCAGCAGCCATAGGGACCGGGGGACCTACGAGCAGTACTTC
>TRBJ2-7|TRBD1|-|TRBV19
CASSGRGQGYLDEQYF
TGTGCCAGTAGTGGCCGTGGACAGGGGTACTTAGACGAGCAGTACTTC
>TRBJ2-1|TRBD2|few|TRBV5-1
CASSYSSGGPYNEQFF
TGCGCCAGCAGCTACTCTAGCGGGGGACCCTACAATGAGCAGTTCTTC
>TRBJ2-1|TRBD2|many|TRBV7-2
CASSLALLAGGPGEQFF
TGTGCCAGCAGCTTAGCCCTACTAGCGGGGGGGCCTGGGGAGCAGTTCTTC
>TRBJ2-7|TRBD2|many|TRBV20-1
CSTIGTSGRSSYEQYF
TGCAGTACCATTGGGACTAGCGGGAGGAGCTCCTACGAGCAGTACTTC
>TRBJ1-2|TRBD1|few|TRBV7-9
CASSPWTGGRDGYTF
TGTGCCAGCAGCCCCTGGACAGGGGGCAGAGATGGCTACACCTTC
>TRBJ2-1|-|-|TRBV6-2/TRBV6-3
CASRRGTGYNEQFF
TGTGCCAGCAGACGAGGGACCGGTTACAATGAGCAGTTCTTC
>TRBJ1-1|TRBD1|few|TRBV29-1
CSVEVGQGAGAFF
TGCAGCGTTGAAGTGGGACAGGGGGCGGGTGCTTTCTTT
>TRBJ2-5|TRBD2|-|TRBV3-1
CASSLSGEKETQYF
TGTGCCAGCAGCCTGAGCGGGGAAAAAGAGACCCAGTACTTC
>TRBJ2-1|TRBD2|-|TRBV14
CASTLTVGTSGRGHEQFF
TGTGCCAGTACCTTGACGGTGGGGACTAGCGGGAGAGGGCATGAGCAGTTCTTC
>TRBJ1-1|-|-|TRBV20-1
CSVRRGAFTEAFF
TGCAGTGTACGGCGGGGCGCTTTCACTGAAGCTTTCTTT
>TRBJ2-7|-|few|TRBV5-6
CASSFTGPGTYEQYF
TGTGCCAGCAGCTTTACAGGGCCGGGGACCTACGAGCAGTACTTC
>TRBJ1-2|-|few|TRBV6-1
CASSGSPGPTINYGYTF
TGTGCCAGCAGCGGATCTCCGGGACCGACGATAAACTATGGCTACACCTTC
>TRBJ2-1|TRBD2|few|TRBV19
CASSLTSGRSHEQFF
TGTGCCAGTAGTTTGACTAGCGGGAGGAGTCATGAGCAGTTCTTC